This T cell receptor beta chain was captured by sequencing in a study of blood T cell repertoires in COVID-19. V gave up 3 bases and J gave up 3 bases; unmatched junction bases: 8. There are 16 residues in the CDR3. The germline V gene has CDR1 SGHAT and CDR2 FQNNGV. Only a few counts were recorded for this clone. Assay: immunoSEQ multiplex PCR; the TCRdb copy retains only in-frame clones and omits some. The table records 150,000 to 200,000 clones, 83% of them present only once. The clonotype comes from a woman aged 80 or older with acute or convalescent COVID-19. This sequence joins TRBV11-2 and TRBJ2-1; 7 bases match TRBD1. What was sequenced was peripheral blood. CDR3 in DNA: TGTGCCAGCAGCTTCGGTCGACAGGGAAACTACAATGAGCAGTTCTTC. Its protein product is CASSFGRQGNYNEQFF.